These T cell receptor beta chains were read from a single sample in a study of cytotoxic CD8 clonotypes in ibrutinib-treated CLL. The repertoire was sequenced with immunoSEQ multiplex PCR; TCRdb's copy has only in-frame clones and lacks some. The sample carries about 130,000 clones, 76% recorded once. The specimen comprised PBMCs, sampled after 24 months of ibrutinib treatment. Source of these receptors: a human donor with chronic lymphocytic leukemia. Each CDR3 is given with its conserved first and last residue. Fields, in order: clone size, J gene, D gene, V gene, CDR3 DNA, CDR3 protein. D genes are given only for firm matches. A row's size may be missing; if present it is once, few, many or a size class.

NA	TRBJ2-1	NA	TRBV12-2	TGTGCAAGTCGCTTAGTGGTGACTAGCGGGGCCTACAATGAGCAGTTCTTC	CASRLVVTSGAYNEQFF
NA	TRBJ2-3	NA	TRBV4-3	TGCGCCAGCAGCCAAGTCCTGGCGGGTGGAACGCAGTATTTT	CASSQVLAGGTQYF
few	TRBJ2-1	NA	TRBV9	TGTGCCAGCAGCGTAGTTTGGGGTGAGCAGTTCTTC	CASSVVWGEQFF
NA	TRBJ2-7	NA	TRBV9	TGTGCCAGCAGCGTAGGGGGGAAGACCTACGAGCAGTACTTC	CASSVGGKTYEQYF
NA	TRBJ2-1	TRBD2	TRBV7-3	TGTGCCAGCAGTCAGGGGCTTAGCGGGACGGATGAGCAGTTCTTC	CASSQGLSGTDEQFF
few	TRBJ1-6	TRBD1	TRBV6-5	TGTGCCAGCAGTCAGGGACAGTTGAATTCACCCCTCCACTTT	CASSQGQLNSPLHF
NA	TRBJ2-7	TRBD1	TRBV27	TGTGCCAGCTGGTGGACAGGGGGCCAAGGGACCCCCTCCTACGAGCAGTACTTC	CASWWTGGQGTPSYEQYF
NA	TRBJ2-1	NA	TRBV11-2	TGTGCCAGCAGCTTAGTCGCCGGGTTGCATGAGCAGTTCTTC	CASSLVAGLHEQFF
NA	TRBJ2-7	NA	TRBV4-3	TGCGCCAGCAGCCAAGATCGCAGGGGCTACGAGCAGTACTTC	CASSQDRRGYEQYF
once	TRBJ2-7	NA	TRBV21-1	TGTGCCGGCGGACAGGGAACCTACGAGCAGTACTTC	CAGGQGTYEQYF
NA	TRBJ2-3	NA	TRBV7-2	TGTGCCAGCAGCCCCGGGACACCGAGCCTGGCGCAGTATTTT	CASSPGTPSLAQYF
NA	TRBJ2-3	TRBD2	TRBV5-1	TGCGCCAGCAGCTTAGCGGGAGAAGATACGCAGTATTTT	CASSLAGEDTQYF
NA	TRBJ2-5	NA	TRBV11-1	TGTGCCAGCAGAAAGGGGGGTAGAGAGACCCAGTACTTC	CASRKGGRETQYF
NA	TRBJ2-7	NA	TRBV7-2	TGTGCCAGCAGCCGGGACCCCTACCCCCCCTACGAGCAGTACTTC	CASSRDPYPPYEQYF
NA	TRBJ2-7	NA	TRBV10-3	TGTGCCATCAGTGAGGGGGTAGGCGAGCAGTACTTC	CAISEGVGEQYF
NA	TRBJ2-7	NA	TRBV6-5	TGTGCCAGCAGACCGCAGGGTGGGGAGCAGTACTTC	CASRPQGGEQYF
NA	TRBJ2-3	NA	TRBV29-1	TGCAGCGTTGACCAGGGGGGAAGTACGCAGTATTTT	CSVDQGGSTQYF
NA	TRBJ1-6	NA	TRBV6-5	TGTGCCAGCAGTCGAGGGGGATTCGACAATTCACCCCTCCACTTT	CASSRGGFDNSPLHF
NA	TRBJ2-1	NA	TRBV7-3	TGTGCCAGCAGCTTAACTTCTCGGGATGAGCAGTTCTTC	CASSLTSRDEQFF
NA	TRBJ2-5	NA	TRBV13	TGTGCCAGCAGCGGAAGCGGGGACAGAGGGGAGACCCAGTACTTC	CASSGSGDRGETQYF
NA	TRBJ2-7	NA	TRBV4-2	TGTGCCAGCAGCCAAGGACTAGACTACGAGCAGTACTTC	CASSQGLDYEQYF
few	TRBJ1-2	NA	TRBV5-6	TGTGCCAGCAGCTACAGGGTTGGCTACACCTTC	CASSYRVGYTF